This TCR beta chain originates from a study of post-analysis software for immune sequencing data. On this clonotype itself: Its antigen is undetermined.

cDNA libraries for TCR beta contained unique molecular identifiers. MiXCR, run by TCRdb on the PCR reads, gives a single entry per CDR3 protein. The sample holds about half a million distinct CDR3 sequences, under 55% seen once. This CDR3 region has 13 residues. Trimming took off 6 bases at V and 7 bases at J, with 15 bases between the two ends. Study-wide results and limits: Roughly five TRBV segments occurring more often in patients than controls included TRBV5-6, TRBV5-1 and TRBV20-1. Comparison with controls showed significantly lower normalized Chao1 diversity in multiple sclerosis patients.

The V gene is TRBV12-3 or TRBV12-4, the J gene TRBJ1-2; perhaps TRBD1 as D (6 bases). Sequenced: blood. The receptor was isolated from a girl aged 5-17 years with multiple sclerosis. CDR3 coding DNA: TGTGCCAGCAGGACCACAGGGTGTGGTGGCTACACCTTC. It specifies CASRTTGCGGYTF.